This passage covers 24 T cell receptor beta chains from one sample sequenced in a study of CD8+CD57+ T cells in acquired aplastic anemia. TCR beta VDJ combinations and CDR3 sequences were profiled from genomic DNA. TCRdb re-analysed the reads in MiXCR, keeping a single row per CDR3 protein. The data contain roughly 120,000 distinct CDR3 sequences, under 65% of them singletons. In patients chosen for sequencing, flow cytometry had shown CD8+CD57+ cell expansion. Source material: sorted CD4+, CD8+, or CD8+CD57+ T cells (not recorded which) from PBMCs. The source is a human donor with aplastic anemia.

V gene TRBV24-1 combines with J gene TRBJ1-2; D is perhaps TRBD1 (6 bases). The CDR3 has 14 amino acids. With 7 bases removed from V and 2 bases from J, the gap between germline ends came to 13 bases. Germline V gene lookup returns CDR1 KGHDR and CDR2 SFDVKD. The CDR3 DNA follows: TGTGCCACCAGCCCAGGGGCAATGAACTATGGCTACACCTTC. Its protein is CATSPGAMNYGYTF.

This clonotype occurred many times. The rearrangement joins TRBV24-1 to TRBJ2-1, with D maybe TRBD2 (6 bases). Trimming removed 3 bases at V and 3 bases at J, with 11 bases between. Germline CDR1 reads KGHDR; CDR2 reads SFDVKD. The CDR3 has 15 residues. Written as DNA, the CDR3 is TGTGCCACCAGTGATGGGACTCCGGACTACAATGAGCAGTTCTTC. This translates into CATSDGTPDYNEQFF.

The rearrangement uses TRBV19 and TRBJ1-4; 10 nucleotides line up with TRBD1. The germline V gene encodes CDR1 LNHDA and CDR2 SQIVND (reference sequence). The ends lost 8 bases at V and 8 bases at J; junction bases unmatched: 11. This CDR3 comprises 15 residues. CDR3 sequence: CASGDLDRGKEKLFF. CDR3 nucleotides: TGTGCCAGTGGGGATTTGGACAGGGGGAAAGAAAAACTGTTTTTT.

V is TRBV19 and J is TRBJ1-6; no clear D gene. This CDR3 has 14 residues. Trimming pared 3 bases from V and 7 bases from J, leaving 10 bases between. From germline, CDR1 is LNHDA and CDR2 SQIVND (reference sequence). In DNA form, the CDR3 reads TGTGCCAGTAGTATTTATTACGGGAATTCACCCCTCCACTTT. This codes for CASSIYYGNSPLHF.

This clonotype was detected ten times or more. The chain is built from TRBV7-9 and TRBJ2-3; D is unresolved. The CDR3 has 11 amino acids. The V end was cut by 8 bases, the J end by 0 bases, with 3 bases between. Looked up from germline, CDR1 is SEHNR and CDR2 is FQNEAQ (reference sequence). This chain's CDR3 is CASWSTDTQYF. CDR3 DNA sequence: TGTGCCAGCTGGAGCACAGATACGCAGTATTTT.

CDR3 amino acids: CASSLGRAGSNQPQHF. The CDR3 DNA reads TGTGCCAGTAGTTTAGGTCGGGCAGGGAGCAATCAGCCCCAGCATTTT. V and J are TRBV19 and TRBJ1-5; maybe TRBD1 (5 bases). V gave up 5 bases and J gave up 1 base, with 15 bases separating them. The length of the CDR3 is 16 residues. CDR1 is LNHDA and CDR2 is SQIVND in the germline V gene (reference sequence).

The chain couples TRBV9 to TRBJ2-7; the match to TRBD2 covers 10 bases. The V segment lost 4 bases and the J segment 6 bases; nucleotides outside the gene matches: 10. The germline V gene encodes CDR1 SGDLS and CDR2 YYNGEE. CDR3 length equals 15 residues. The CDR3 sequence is CASSPSSGGGGEQYF. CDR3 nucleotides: TGTGCCAGCAGCCCTTCTAGCGGGGGAGGAGGCGAGCAGTACTTC.

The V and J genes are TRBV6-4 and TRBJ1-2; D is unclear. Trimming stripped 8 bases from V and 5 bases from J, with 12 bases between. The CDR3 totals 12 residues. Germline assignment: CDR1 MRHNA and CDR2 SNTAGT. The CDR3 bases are TGTGCCAGCTCCGACGGACCATATGGCTACACCTTC. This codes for CASSDGPYGYTF.

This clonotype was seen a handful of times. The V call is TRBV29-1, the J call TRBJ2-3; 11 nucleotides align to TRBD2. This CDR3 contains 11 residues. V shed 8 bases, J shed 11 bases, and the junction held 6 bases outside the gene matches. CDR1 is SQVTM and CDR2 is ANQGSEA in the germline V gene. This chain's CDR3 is CSLWGLAEQYF. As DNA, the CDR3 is TGCAGCTTATGGGGACTAGCGGAGCAGTATTTT.

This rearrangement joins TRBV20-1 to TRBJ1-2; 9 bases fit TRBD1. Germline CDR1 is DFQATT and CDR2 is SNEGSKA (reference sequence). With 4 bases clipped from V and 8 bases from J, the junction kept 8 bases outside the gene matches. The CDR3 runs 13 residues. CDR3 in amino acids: CSATGQGRGGYTF. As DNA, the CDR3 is TGCAGTGCTACTGGACAGGGGAGAGGAGGCTACACCTTC.

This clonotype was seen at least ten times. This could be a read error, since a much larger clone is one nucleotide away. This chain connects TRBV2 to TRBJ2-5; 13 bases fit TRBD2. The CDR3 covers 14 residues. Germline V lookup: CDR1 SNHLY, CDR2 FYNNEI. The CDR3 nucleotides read TGTGCCAGCATGACTAGCGGGGGGCGGGAGATCCAGTACTTC. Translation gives CASMTSGGREIQYF.

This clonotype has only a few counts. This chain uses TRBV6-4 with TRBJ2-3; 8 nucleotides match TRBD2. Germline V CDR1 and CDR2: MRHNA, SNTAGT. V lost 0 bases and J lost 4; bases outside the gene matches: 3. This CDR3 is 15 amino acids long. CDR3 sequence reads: CASSDSTGGPDTQYF. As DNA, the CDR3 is TGTGCCAGCAGTGACTCGACGGGGGGGCCAGATACGCAGTATTTT.

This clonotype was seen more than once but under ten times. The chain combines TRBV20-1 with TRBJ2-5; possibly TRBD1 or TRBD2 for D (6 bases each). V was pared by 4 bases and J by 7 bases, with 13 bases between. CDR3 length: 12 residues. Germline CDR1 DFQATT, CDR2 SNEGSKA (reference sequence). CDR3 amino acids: CSANREEGTQYF. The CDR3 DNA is TGCAGTGCTAACAGGGAGGAGGGGACCCAGTACTTC.

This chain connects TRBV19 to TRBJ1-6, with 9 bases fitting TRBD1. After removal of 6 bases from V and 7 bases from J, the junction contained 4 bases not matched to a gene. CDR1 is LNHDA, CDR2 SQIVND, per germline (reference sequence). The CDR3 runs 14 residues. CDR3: CASRTGGSNSPLHF. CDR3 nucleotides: TGTGCCAGTAGGACAGGGGGATCGAATTCACCCCTCCACTTT.

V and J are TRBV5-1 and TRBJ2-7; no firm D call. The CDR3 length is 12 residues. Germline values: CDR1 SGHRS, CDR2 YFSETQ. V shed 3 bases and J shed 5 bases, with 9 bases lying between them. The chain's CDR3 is CASSSDTHEQYF. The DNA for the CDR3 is TGCGCCAGCAGCTCCGATACCCACGAGCAGTACTTC.

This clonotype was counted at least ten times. CDR3: CASSSGTAYGYTF. CDR3 nucleotide sequence: TGTGCCAGCAGCTCCGGGACTGCCTATGGCTACACCTTC. The chain joins TRBV7-2 to TRBJ1-2; possible D gene TRBD1, 5 bases. Between the trimmed V and J ends, which lost 4 bases and 4 bases, there was a span of 10 bases. The germline CDR1 and CDR2 sequences are SGHTA and FQGNSA. The CDR3 totals 13 residues.

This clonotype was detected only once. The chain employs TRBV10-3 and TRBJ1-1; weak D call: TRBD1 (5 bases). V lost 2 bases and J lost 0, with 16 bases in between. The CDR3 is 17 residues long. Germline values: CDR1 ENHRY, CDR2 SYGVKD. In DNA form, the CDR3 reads TGTGCCATCAGTGAGGGACAAGCCATAACGATGAACACTGAAGCTTTCTTT. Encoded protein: CAISEGQAITMNTEAFF.

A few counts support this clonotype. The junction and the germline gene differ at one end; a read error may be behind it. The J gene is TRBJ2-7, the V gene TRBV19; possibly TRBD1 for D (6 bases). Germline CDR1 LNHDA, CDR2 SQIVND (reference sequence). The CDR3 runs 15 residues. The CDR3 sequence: CASSEGDVRPYEQYF. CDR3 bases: TGCGCCAGTAGTGAGGGGGATGTGCGCCCCTACGAGCAGTACTTC.

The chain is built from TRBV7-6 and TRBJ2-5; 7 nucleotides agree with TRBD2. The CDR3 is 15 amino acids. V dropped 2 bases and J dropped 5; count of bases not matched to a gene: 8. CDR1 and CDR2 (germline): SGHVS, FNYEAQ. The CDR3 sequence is CASSLKTAAGETQYF. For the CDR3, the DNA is TGTGCCAGCAGCTTAAAGACGGCAGCGGGGGAGACCCAGTACTTC.

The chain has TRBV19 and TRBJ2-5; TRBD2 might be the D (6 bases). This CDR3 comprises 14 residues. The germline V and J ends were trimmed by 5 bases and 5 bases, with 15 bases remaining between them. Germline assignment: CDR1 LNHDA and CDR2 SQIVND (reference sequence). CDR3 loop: CASSPRGGVETQYF. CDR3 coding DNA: TGTGCCAGTAGTCCTCGAGGAGGGGTTGAGACCCAGTACTTC.

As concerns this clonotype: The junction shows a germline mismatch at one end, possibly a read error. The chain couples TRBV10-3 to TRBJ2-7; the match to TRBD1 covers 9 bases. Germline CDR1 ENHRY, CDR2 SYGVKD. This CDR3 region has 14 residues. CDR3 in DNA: TGTGCCAGCAGTCCCCGGGACAGGGTCCACGAGCAGTACTTC. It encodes CASSPRDRVHEQYF.

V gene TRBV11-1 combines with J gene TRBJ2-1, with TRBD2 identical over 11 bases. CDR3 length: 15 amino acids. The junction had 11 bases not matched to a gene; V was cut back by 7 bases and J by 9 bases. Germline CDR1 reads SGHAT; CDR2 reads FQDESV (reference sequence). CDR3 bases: TGTGCCAGCAACTCACTAGCGGGAGAGGCGGCTGAGCAGTTCTTC. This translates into CASNSLAGEAAEQFF.

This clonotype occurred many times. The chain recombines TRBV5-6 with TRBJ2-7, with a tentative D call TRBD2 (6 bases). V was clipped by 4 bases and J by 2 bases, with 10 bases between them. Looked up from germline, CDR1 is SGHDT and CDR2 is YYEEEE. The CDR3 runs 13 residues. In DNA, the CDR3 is TGTGCCAGCAGCAACCGGGAGACCTACGAGCAGTACTTC. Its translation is CASSNRETYEQYF.

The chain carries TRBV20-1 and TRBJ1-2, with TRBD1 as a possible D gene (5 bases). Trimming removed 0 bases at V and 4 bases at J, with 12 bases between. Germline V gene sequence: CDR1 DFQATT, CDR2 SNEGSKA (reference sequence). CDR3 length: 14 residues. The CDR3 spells CSARDRAKGYGYTF. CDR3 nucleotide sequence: TGCAGTGCTAGAGACAGGGCAAAGGGCTATGGCTACACCTTC.